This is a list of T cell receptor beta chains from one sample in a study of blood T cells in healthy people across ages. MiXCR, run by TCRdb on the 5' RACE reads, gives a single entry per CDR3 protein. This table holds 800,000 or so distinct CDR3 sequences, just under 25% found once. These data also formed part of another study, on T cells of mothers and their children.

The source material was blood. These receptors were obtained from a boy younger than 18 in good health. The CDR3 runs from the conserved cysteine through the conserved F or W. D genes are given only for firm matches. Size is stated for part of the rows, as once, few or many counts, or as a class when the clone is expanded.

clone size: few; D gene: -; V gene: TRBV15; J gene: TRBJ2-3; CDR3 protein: CATTNYDRQRGTQYF; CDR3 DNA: TGTGCCACCACCAACTACGACAGGCAGAGGGGGACGCAGTATTTT
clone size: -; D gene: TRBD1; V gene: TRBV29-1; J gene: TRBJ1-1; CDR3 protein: CSVENQGAVTEAFF; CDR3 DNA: TGCAGCGTTGAGAATCAGGGGGCCGTTACTGAAGCTTTCTTT
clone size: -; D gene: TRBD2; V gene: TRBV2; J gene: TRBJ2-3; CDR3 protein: CASRRGETDTQYF; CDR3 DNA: TGTGCCAGCAGGCGGGGGGAGACAGATACGCAGTATTTT
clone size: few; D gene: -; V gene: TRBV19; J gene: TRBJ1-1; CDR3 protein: CASLRGNTEAFF; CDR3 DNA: TGTGCCAGCCTCAGGGGGAACACTGAAGCTTTCTTT
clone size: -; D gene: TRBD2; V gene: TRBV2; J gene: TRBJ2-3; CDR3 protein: CASLQRLAGIGTQYF; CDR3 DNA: TGTGCCAGTTTACAAAGACTAGCGGGAATAGGTACGCAGTATTTT
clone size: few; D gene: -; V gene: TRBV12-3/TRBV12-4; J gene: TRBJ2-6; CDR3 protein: CASSPGHHGANVLTF; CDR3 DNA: TGTGCCAGCAGCCCCGGACATCATGGGGCCAACGTCCTGACTTTC
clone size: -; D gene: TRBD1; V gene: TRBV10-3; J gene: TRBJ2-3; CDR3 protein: CAIAYGQGTSLNTQYF; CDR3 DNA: TGTGCCATCGCTTACGGACAGGGTACGAGTTTGAATACGCAGTATTTT
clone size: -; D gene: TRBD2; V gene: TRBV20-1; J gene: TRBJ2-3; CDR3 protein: CSAREGTSATDTQYF; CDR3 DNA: TGCAGTGCTAGAGAGGGGACTAGTGCCACAGATACGCAGTATTTT
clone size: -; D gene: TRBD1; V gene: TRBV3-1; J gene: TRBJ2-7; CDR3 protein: CASKPTGVQGEQYF; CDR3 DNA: TGTGCCAGCAAACCGACAGGGGTTCAGGGCGAGCAGTACTTC
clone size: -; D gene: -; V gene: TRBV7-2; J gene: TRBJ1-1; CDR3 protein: CASRGMGTEAFF; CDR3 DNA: TGTGCCAGCAGGGGTATGGGGACTGAAGCTTTCTTT
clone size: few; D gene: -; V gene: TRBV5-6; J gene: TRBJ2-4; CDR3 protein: CARIGKGNIQYF; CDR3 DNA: TGTGCCAGGATTGGCAAGGGGAACATTCAGTACTTC
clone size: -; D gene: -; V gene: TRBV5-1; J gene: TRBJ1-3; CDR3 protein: CASSNLVGNTIYF; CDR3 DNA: TGCGCCAGCAGCAACCTCGTGGGAAACACCATATATTTT
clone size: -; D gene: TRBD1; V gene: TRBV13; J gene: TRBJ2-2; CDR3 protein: CASGAGGNTGELFF; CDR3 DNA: TGTGCCAGCGGGGCAGGGGGTAACACCGGGGAGCTGTTTTTT
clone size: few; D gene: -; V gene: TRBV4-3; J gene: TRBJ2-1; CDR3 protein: CASSQVPGTPYNEQFF; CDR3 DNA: TGCGCCAGCAGCCAGGTCCCCGGGACACCCTACAATGAGCAGTTCTTC
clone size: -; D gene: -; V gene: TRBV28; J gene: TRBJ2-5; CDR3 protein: CASKAHTYEQHF; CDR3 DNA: TGTGCCAGCAAAGCGCATACCTACGAGCAGCACTTC
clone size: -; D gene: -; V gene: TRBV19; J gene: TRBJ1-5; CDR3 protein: CASSSGEISNQPQHF; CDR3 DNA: TGTGCCAGTAGTAGCGGAGAGATTAGCAATCAGCCCCAGCATTTT
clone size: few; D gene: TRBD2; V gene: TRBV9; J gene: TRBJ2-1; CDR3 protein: CASSELSGRANEQFF; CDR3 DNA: TGTGCCAGCAGCGAGCTCAGCGGGAGGGCAAATGAGCAGTTCTTC
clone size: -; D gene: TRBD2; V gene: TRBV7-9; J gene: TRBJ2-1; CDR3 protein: CASSVISGRFSKNEQFF; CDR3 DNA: TGTGCCAGCAGCGTGATTAGCGGGAGATTCTCCAAGAATGAGCAGTTCTTC
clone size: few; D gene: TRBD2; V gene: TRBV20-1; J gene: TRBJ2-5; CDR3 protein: CSAGTSSGETQYF; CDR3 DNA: TGCAGTGCCGGGACTAGCTCGGGGGAGACCCAGTACTTC
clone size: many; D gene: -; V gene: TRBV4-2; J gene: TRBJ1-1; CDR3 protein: CASSQEAQMNTEAFF; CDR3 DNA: TGTGCCAGCAGCCAAGAAGCCCAGATGAACACTGAAGCTTTCTTT
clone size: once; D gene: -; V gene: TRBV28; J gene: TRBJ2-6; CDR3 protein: CASTPRGGANVLTF; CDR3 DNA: TGTGCCAGCACCCCCCGGGGAGGGGCCAACGTCCTGACTTTC
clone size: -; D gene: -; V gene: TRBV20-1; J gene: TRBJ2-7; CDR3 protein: CSAIDRGSPYEQYF; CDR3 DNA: TGCAGTGCTATAGACCGGGGCAGCCCCTACGAGCAGTACTTC
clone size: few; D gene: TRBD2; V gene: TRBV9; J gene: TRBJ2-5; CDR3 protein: CASSPGTTGLAGQETQYF; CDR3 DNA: TGTGCCAGCAGCCCCGGGACAACGGGACTAGCGGGGCAAGAGACCCAGTACTTC